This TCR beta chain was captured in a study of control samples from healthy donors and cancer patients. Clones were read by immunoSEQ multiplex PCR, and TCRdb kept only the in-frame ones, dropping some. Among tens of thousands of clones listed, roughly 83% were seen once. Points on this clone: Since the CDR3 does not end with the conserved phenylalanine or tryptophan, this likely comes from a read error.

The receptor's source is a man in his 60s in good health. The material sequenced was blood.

CDR3 residues: CASSILPGTGGLNYGYTL. CDR3 coding DNA: TGTGCCAGTAGTATACTCCCCGGGACAGGCGGACTTAACTATGGCTACACCCTC. This chain uses TRBV19 with TRBJ1-2; 8 nucleotides match TRBD1. Trimming took 2 bases from V and 1 from J; bases not matched to a gene: 12. Germline assignment: CDR1 LNHDA and CDR2 SQIVND (reference sequence). CDR3 length equals 18 residues.